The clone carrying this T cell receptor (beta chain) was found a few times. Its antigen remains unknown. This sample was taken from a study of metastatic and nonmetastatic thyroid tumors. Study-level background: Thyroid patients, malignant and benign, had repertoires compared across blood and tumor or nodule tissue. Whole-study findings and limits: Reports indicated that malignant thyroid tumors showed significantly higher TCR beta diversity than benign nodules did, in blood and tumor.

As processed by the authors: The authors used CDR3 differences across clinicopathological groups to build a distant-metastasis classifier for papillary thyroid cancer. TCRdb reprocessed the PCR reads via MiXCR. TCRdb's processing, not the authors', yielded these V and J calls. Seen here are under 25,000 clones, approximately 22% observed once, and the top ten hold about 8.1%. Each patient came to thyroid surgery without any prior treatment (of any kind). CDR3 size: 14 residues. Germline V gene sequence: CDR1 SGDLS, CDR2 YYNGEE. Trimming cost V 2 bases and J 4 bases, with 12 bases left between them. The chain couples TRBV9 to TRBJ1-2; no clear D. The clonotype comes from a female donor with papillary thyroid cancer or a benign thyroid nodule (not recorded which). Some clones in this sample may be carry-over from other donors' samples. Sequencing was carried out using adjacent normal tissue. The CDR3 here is CASSVDLNSYGYTF. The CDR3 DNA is TGTGCCAGCAGCGTCGACCTTAACTCCTATGGCTACACCTTC.